A single sample gave rise to the 5 T cell receptor beta chains below, sequenced in a study of T cell responses to AZD1222 COVID-19 vaccine. Here immunoSEQ multiplex PCR was the method, and the copy in TCRdb shows in-frame clones only, minus some. The table shows around 130,000 clones, with more than 85% occurring only once. The input for sequencing was peripheral blood, taken 28 days after the second AZD1222 dose. These TCRs come from an adult who received the AZD1222 COVID-19 vaccine.

The rearrangement joins TRBV11-2 to TRBJ2-7; D is perhaps TRBD1 (8 bases). There are 12 residues in the CDR3. Germline V lookup: CDR1 SGHAT, CDR2 FQNNGV. V shed 5 bases and J shed 11 bases, with 16 bases lying between them. In DNA form, the CDR3 reads TGTGCCAGCAGCCATGGACAGGGAGGGAAGTACTTC. Protein: CASSHGQGGKYF.

The CDR3 protein is CASSQDQAYMNTEAFF. As DNA, the CDR3 is TGCGCCAGCAGCCAAGATCAGGCCTATATGAACACTGAAGCTTTCTTT. The chain joins TRBV4-3 to TRBJ1-1; unclear D gene. Between the trimmed V and J ends, which lost 0 bases and 0 bases, there was a span of 11 bases. The CDR3 consists of 16 residues. Germline V gene sequence: CDR1 LGHNA, CDR2 YSLEER.

This clone occurred once. The chain employs TRBV6-1 and TRBJ2-5; the match to TRBD2 covers 9 bases. Germline CDR1 and CDR2: MNHNS and SASEGT. The junction had 9 bases not matched to a gene; V was cut back by 2 bases and J by 5 bases. CDR3 length equals 16 residues. CDR3 protein: CASSEWGGGAFETQYF. The CDR3 DNA sequence: TGTGCCAGCAGTGAATGGGGCGGGGGGGCCTTTGAGACCCAGTACTTC.

The chain has TRBV10-3 and TRBJ2-1, with D possibly TRBD1 on 5 matching bases. The CDR3 spans 14 residues. Germline V gives CDR1 ENHRY, CDR2 SYGVKD. V lost 8 bases to trimming and J lost 7 bases, with 18 bases between them. CDR3 sequence reads: CAIGPTSRQNEQFF. CDR3 in DNA: TGTGCCATCGGCCCGACCTCTCGACAGAATGAGCAGTTCTTC.

This clone was detected a few times. The chain recombines TRBV9 with TRBJ2-5; D remains unclear. CDR1 SGDLS and CDR2 YYNGEE come from the germline V gene. V was cut by 4 bases and J by 1 base, with 8 bases left in between. The CDR3 is 13 amino acids. CDR3 amino acids: CASSPGSQETQYF. In DNA form, the CDR3 reads TGTGCCAGCAGCCCCGGGTCCCAAGAGACCCAGTACTTC.